This is a list of T cell receptor beta chains from one sample in a study of blood T cell repertoires in COVID-19. Libraries were prepared by immunoSEQ multiplex PCR; TCRdb keeps only in-frame clonotypes and omits some of them. The repertoire has 150,000 to 160,000 clones, roughly 83% of them found once; the top ten carry roughly 12%. Specimen: peripheral blood. The receptor set was obtained from a woman aged 60-75 years with COVID-19, enrolled during active disease. The CDR3 runs from the conserved cysteine through the conserved F or W. D genes are given only for firm matches. Some rows have no size entry. The others give once, few or many, or a class for an expanded clone.

TRBD1 TRBJ2-2 . TRBV19 CASRDRGSAGELFF TGTGCCAGTAGGGACAGGGGTTCCGCAGGGGAGCTGTTTTTT
. TRBJ2-4 . TRBV2 CASREQRSGGNIQYF TGTGCCAGCAGGGAACAGCGGAGCGGTGGAAACATTCAGTACTTC
. TRBJ1-6 . TRBV19 CASSQWGGTSTNSPLHF TGTGCCAGTAGTCAATGGGGGGGAACTTCTACAAATTCACCCCTCCACTTT
. TRBJ1-2 . TRBV3-1/TRBV3-2 CASSPPGGHGYTF TGTGCCAGCAGCCCCCCCGGCGGTCATGGCTACACCTTC
. TRBJ1-1 . TRBV18 CASSVQGSLNTEAFF TGTGCCAGCTCAGTACAGGGATCGTTGAACACTGAAGCTTTCTTT
TRBD2 TRBJ2-4 . TRBV7-8 CASSLTSGRASGVNIQYF TGTGCCAGCAGCTTGACTAGCGGGAGGGCCAGTGGTGTGAACATTCAGTACTTC
TRBD2 TRBJ2-5 . TRBV5-8 CASSYGLAAETQYF TGTGCCAGCAGCTACGGACTAGCGGCGGAGACCCAGTACTTC
TRBD1 TRBJ1-1 once TRBV19 CASSRKGQGYTEAFF TGTGCCAGTAGTAGAAAAGGACAGGGGTACACTGAAGCTTTCTTT
. TRBJ2-2 . TRBV5-1 CASSLTGGGTGELFF TGCGCCAGCAGCTTGACAGGGGGAGGGACCGGGGAGCTGTTTTTT
. TRBJ2-1 once TRBV30 CAWRTAGSSNEQFF TGTGCCTGGAGAACTGCCGGGTCTAGCAATGAGCAGTTCTTC
. TRBJ2-1 . TRBV6-1 CASSEQQGSYNEQFF TGTGCCAGCAGTGAACAACAGGGATCCTACAATGAGCAGTTCTTC
TRBD2 TRBJ2-1 . TRBV7-3 CASSLGGLAGDNEQFF TGTGCCAGCAGCTTGGGTGGACTAGCGGGGGACAATGAGCAGTTCTTC
. TRBJ1-6 . TRBV5-1 CASSLDGGRGPLHF TGCGCCAGCAGCTTGGATGGGGGGCGGGGGCCCCTCCACTTT
. TRBJ2-1 . TRBV6-5 CASDASGLPHNEQFF TGTGCCAGCGATGCGTCTGGACTGCCGCACAATGAGCAGTTCTTC
. TRBJ1-4 . TRBV6-6 CASSHHKDSFYEKLFF TGTGCCAGCAGTCACCATAAGGACAGCTTTTATGAAAAACTGTTTTTT
. TRBJ2-2 . TRBV30 CAWSGQGGTGELFF TGTGCCTGGAGTGGGCAGGGAGGCACCGGGGAGCTGTTTTTT
TRBD1 TRBJ1-1 . TRBV3-1/TRBV3-2 CASSQATGLTEAFF TGTGCCAGCAGCCAAGCGACAGGGCTCACTGAAGCTTTCTTT
. TRBJ1-5 . TRBV19 CASSIGVNQPQHF TGTGCCAGTAGTATAGGAGTTAATCAGCCCCAGCATTTT
TRBD2 TRBJ2-1 . TRBV5-1 CASTPGTRSNEQFF TGCGCCAGCACCCCCGGGACTAGGTCCAATGAGCAGTTCTTC
TRBD1 TRBJ1-1 once TRBV19 CASRDRVNTEAFF TGTGCCAGTAGGGACAGGGTGAACACTGAAGCTTTCTTT
. TRBJ1-1 . TRBV7-2 CASSLGYTLGAEAFF TGTGCCAGCAGCTTAGGCTACACCCTCGGGGCTGAAGCTTTCTTT
TRBD1 TRBJ1-5 . TRBV18 CASSPGTGGFSGQPQHF TGTGCCAGCTCACCAGGGACAGGGGGATTTTCAGGGCAGCCCCAGCATTTT
. TRBJ1-1 . TRBV6-5 CASSWARENTEAFF TGTGCCAGCAGCTGGGCCCGGGAGAACACTGAAGCTTTCTTT
. TRBJ1-4 . TRBV5-1 CASSLGDTTNEKLFF TGCGCCAGCAGCTTGGGAGACACAACTAATGAAAAACTGTTTTTT
TRBD2 TRBJ2-7 . TRBV9 CASSVRASGGYEQYF TGTGCCAGCAGCGTAAGAGCTAGCGGGGGTTACGAGCAGTACTTC
TRBD1 TRBJ1-1 few TRBV5-1 CASSMGTVINTEAFF TGCGCCAGCAGCATGGGGACAGTGATTAACACTGAAGCTTTCTTT
. TRBJ1-6 . TRBV27 CASSPRQDSYNSPLHF TGTGCCAGCAGCCCTCGACAGGACTCCTATAATTCACCCCTCCACTTT
. TRBJ1-3 . TRBV5-1 CASSHGGENTIYF TGCGCCAGCAGCCACGGAGGGGAAAACACCATATATTTT
. TRBJ1-1 . TRBV6-6 CASSYSNVRAEAFF TGTGCCAGCAGTTACTCGAACGTCAGGGCGGAAGCTTTCTTT
TRBD2 TRBJ2-1 . TRBV18 CASSQGLAGLNEQFF TGTGCCAGCTCACAAGGACTAGCGGGTCTCAATGAGCAGTTCTTC
. TRBJ2-7 . TRBV6-5 CASSPLGDEQYF TGTGCCAGCAGTCCCCTGGGCGACGAGCAGTACTTC
. TRBJ1-1 . TRBV11-2 CASSLSSGITEAFF TGTGCCAGCAGCTTAAGCTCAGGCATCACTGAAGCTTTCTTT
. TRBJ1-2 . TRBV29-1 CSVARGGGYGYTF TGCAGCGTTGCCCGCGGGGGCGGCTATGGCTACACCTTC
. TRBJ2-1 . TRBV7-2 CASSLLGGNEQFF TGTGCCAGCAGCTTACTAGGGGGCAATGAGCAGTTCTTC
TRBD2 TRBJ2-1 . TRBV5-1 CASSTRTSGSSYNEQFF TGCGCCAGCAGCACCCGGACTAGCGGGAGCTCCTACAATGAGCAGTTCTTC